This paragraph covers one T cell receptor (beta chain) sequence. The data are from a study of T-cell memory formation after mild COVID-19. Losses at the gene ends were 3 bases for V and 6 bases for J; bases not matched to a gene: 7. CDR1 and CDR2 (germline): PRHDT, FYEKMQ (reference sequence). The CDR3 totals 14 residues. TCRdb reanalysed the 5' RACE reads using MiXCR and keeps one entry per CDR3 protein. The sample comprises 450,000 to 650,000 distinct CDR3 sequences, roughly 21% of which are singletons, and approximately 13% rests with the top ten. J is TRBJ2-7 and V is TRBV13; 8 bases match TRBD1. The TCR sequence derives from an adult woman who had mild COVID-19 (a few samples of this study predate the infection). Cell type and time point are not known. The specimen was PBMCs or a T cell subset sorted from them (not recorded which). As DNA, the CDR3 is TGTGCCAGCAGCTTTGGTGGACAGGGAAGCGAGCAGTACTTC. This sequence encodes CASSFGGQGSEQYF.